These 20 T cell receptor beta chains share one sample of origin, sequenced in a study of T cells in Graves' hyperthyroidism and ophthalmopathy. RNA transcripts were the template for amplifying TCR beta CDR3 regions. First-round RT-PCR with HTBI primers amplified the TCR CDR3 region. TCRdb reprocessed the multiplex PCR reads via MiXCR and lists one record per CDR3 protein. The sample shows 400,000 to 500,000 distinct CDR3 sequences, under 15% of them seen only once. Sequencing input: blood. Receptors were obtained from a young man with Graves' ophthalmopathy.

This clonotype was recorded many times. The rearrangement links TRBV12-3 or TRBV12-4 to TRBJ2-7; tentatively, D is TRBD2 (5 bases). The V and J ends lost 3 bases and 7 bases respectively, with 10 bases between them. The CDR3 is 12 residues long. The chain's CDR3 is CASSFLRGEQYF. The CDR3 DNA sequence: TGTGCCAGCAGTTTCCTACGGGGTGAGCAGTACTTC.

The rearrangement links TRBV19 to TRBJ1-5; weak D call: TRBD1 (5 bases). V dropped 8 bases and J dropped 2 bases, with 16 bases sitting between them. The CDR3 is made up of 15 amino acids. CDR1 and CDR2 (germline): LNHDA, SQIVND (reference sequence). The CDR3 DNA is TGTGCCAGTCTCTTACGGGGCCGCGGCAATCAGCCCCAGCATTTT. Amino acids: CASLLRGRGNQPQHF.

A few counts support this clonotype. The chain is built from TRBV6-1 and TRBJ1-3, with TRBD1 as a possible D gene (5 bases). Germline V CDR1 and CDR2: MNHNS, SASEGT. V lost 9 bases and J lost 1, with 13 bases in between. The CDR3 has 14 amino acids. CDR3 in DNA: TGTGCCAGTGTCCCCAGGGCGTCTGGAAACACCATATATTTT. It is translated as CASVPRASGNTIYF.

This clonotype showed up many times. The genes are TRBV3-1 and TRBJ2-7; tentatively, D is TRBD1 (6 bases). V gave up 3 bases and J gave up 0 bases, with 12 bases separating them. The CDR3 covers 15 residues. The germline V gene encodes CDR1 LGHDT and CDR2 YNNKEL (reference sequence). DNA for the CDR3: TGTGCCAGCAGCCACGGGGACACCCTCTCCTACGAGCAGTACTTC. Translated: CASSHGDTLSYEQYF.

This clonotype was counted many times. This sequence joins TRBV2 and TRBJ2-3; no firm D call. CDR1 and CDR2 (germline): SNHLY, FYNNEI. There are 12 residues in the CDR3. V dropped 6 bases and J dropped 5 bases, with 9 bases sitting between them. The CDR3 sequence is CASRSPGDTQYF. CDR3 bases: TGTGCCAGCAGGAGTCCGGGAGATACGCAGTATTTT.

This clonotype was seen many times. The V and J genes are TRBV24-1 and TRBJ2-1, with 8 bases matching TRBD2. Looked up from germline, CDR1 is KGHDR and CDR2 is SFDVKD. V shed 5 bases, J shed 9 bases, and the junction held 5 bases outside the gene matches. The CDR3 is made up of 13 amino acids. The CDR3 region is CATSGLREGEQFF. In nucleotides, the CDR3 is TGTGCCACCAGTGGGCTACGGGAGGGTGAGCAGTTCTTC.

At least ten counts were recorded for this clonotype. The J gene is TRBJ2-5, the V gene TRBV7-6; TRBD1 matches at 7 bases. Germline V CDR1 and CDR2: SGHVS, FNYEAQ. The trim removed 5 bases at V and 9 bases at J, leaving 3 bases unmatched. The CDR3 runs 11 residues. CDR3 residues: CASSQTGPQYF. As DNA, the CDR3 is TGTGCCAGCAGCCAGACAGGGCCCCAGTACTTC. The variable domain in full, completed from reference TRBV7-6 and TRBJ2-5, reads GAGVSQSPRYKVTKRGQDVALRCDPISGHVSLYWYRQALGQGPEFLTYFNYEAQQDKSGLPNDRFSAERPEGSISTLTIQRTEQRDSAMYRCASSQTGPQYFGPGTRLLVL.

Ten or more counts support this clonotype. The chain couples TRBV12-3 or TRBV12-4 to TRBJ2-3; unclear D gene. There are 18 residues in the CDR3. V lost 4 bases and J 0 bases, leaving 20 bases between the germline ends. CDR3 in amino acids: CASSYILNTVRSTDTQYF. As DNA, the CDR3 is TGTGCCAGCAGTTATATCCTTAACACAGTCCGTAGCACAGATACGCAGTATTTT.

This clonotype was seen at least ten times. The chain combines TRBV3-1 with TRBJ2-3; D gene ambiguous. The CDR3 is made up of 11 amino acids. Germline CDR1 and CDR2: LGHDT and YNNKEL (reference sequence). V dropped 4 bases and J dropped 2 bases, with 1 base sitting between them. CDR3 protein: CASSLTDTQYF. For the CDR3, the DNA is TGTGCCAGCAGCCTCACAGATACGCAGTATTTT.

The chain has TRBV4-1 and TRBJ2-3, with TRBD2 as a possible D gene (5 bases). This CDR3 region has 12 residues. Germline CDR1 and CDR2: MGHRA and YSYEKL. Deletions cut 6 bases from V and 7 bases from J, with 11 bases between. Here the CDR3 reads CASSGSRNTQYF. The CDR3 DNA reads TGCGCCAGCAGTGGGAGCAGAAATACGCAGTATTTT.

This chain links TRBV5-1 with TRBJ2-7, with 9 bases lining up with TRBD2. V lost 4 bases to trimming and J lost 6 bases; unmatched junction nucleotides: 5. Germline values: CDR1 SGHRS, CDR2 YFSETQ. This CDR3 region has 13 residues. CDR3 sequence reads: CASSPAGGSEQYF. The DNA of the CDR3 is TGCGCCAGCAGCCCGGCGGGGGGGAGCGAGCAGTACTTC.

The V call is TRBV10-3, the J call TRBJ2-3, with D perhaps TRBD2 (6 bases). Germline CDR1 ENHRY, CDR2 SYGVKD. Trimming pared 8 bases from V and 2 bases from J, leaving 14 bases between. The CDR3 has 14 residues. The CDR3 here is CAIGVAESTDTQYF. In DNA form, the CDR3 reads TGTGCCATCGGGGTAGCGGAGTCCACAGATACGCAGTATTTT.

This clonotype was recorded many times. This chain joins TRBV7-9 and TRBJ1-1, with D tentatively TRBD1 (6 bases). The CDR3 covers 15 residues. Germline values: CDR1 SEHNR, CDR2 FQNEAQ (reference sequence). Trimming shortened V by 5 bases and J by 1 base, and 14 bases separated the two germline ends. The CDR3 nucleotides are TGTGCCAGCAGCACACCGGGACATTGGAACACTGAAGCTTTCTTT. It is translated as CASSTPGHWNTEAFF.

This clonotype appeared many times. The V and J genes are TRBV19 and TRBJ1-2; the D is unclear. The CDR3 contains 17 residues. CDR1 is LNHDA, CDR2 SQIVND, per germline (reference sequence). V was clipped by 0 bases and J by 2 bases, with 16 bases between them. In DNA form, the CDR3 reads TGTGCCAGTAGTATAGATTTTATAGTGCAGCCCAACTATGGCTACACCTTC. Translation gives CASSIDFIVQPNYGYTF.

The sample holds many counts of this clonotype. This rearrangement joins TRBV5-1 to TRBJ1-5; D is unresolved. Germline V gene lookup returns CDR1 SGHRS and CDR2 YFSETQ. The CDR3 loop spans 14 amino acids. V was trimmed by 4 bases and J by 4 bases, leaving 12 bases between them. CDR3 nucleotide sequence: TGCGCCAGCAGCCCGGGAGACGGGAATCAGCCCCAGCATTTT. Amino acid sequence: CASSPGDGNQPQHF.

This clonotype was counted at least ten times. The rearrangement links TRBV30 to TRBJ1-2, with TRBD1 identical over 7 bases. CDR3 size: 14 residues. V lost 7 bases and J lost 0; bases outside the gene matches: 8. Germline CDR1 is GTSNPN and CDR2 is SVGIG (reference sequence). The CDR3 DNA follows: TGTGCCTTGGAAGACAGGGATACTAACTATGGCTACACCTTC. It codes for CALEDRDTNYGYTF. Supplemented by reference TRBV30 and TRBJ1-2, the full variable domain reads SQTIHQWPATLVQPVGSPLSLECTVEGTSNPNLYWYRQAAGRGLQLLFYSVGIGQISSEVPQNLSASRPQDRQFILSSKKLLLSDSGFYLCALEDRDTNYGYTFGSGTRLTVV.

This clonotype was counted at least ten times. V usage is TRBV9 and J usage is TRBJ1-2, with D possibly TRBD1 on 5 matching bases. The CDR3 length is 13 residues. Trimming took 0 bases from V and 6 from J, leaving 9 bases between them. The germline gives CDR1 SGDLS, CDR2 YYNGEE. CDR3 in DNA: TGTGCCAGCAGCGTAGTAATGGGGGATGGCTACACCTTC. It specifies CASSVVMGDGYTF.

This clonotype was counted ten times or more. The chain employs TRBV19 and TRBJ2-1, with TRBD2 identical over 11 bases. J was trimmed by 10 bases and V by 3 bases; bases with no gene match: 5. CDR3 size: 14 residues. CDR1 is LNHDA and CDR2 is SQIVND in the germline V gene (reference sequence). CDR3 in amino acids: CASSIRLAGGEQFF. The CDR3 bases are TGTGCCAGTAGTATCAGGCTAGCGGGAGGCGAGCAGTTCTTC.

This clonotype has ten or more counts. J is TRBJ2-7 and V is TRBV5-6; the D is unclear. The germline CDR1 and CDR2 sequences are SGHDT and YYEEEE. V lost 5 bases and J lost 3, with 15 bases in between. The CDR3 covers 14 residues. The CDR3 sequence: CASSAASDNYEQYF. DNA of the CDR3: TGTGCCAGCAGTGCCGCCAGCGACAACTACGAGCAGTACTTC.

This clonotype was picked up a small number of times. CDR3 bases: TGTGCCAGCAGCTTAGAGCTAGGCTCTAACTATGGCTACACCTTC. As protein: CASSLELGSNYGYTF. V is TRBV7-9 and J is TRBJ1-2; no firm D call. In germline, CDR1 is SEHNR, CDR2 FQNEAQ (reference sequence). CDR3 length: 15 amino acids. Trimming removed 1 base from V and 0 bases from J, with 9 bases in between.